The 7 T cell receptor beta chains listed next were all sequenced from one sample in a study of read filtering for tumor transcriptome and immune sequencing. From approximately 400 ng of RNA, a library with molecular barcoded alpha/delta and beta/gamma adaptors was made. TCRdb reprocessed the reads with MiXCR, giving one entry per CDR3 protein. The repertoire holds around 38,000 distinct CDR3 sequences, around 15% seen once, with 25% to 35% in the top ten. The specimen was a population of CD138-negative cells sorted from bone marrow. The receptors come from a donor at least 40 years old with multiple myeloma.

This chain joins TRBV7-3 and TRBJ2-2, with D perhaps matching TRBD2 (6 bases). Trimming shortened V by 3 bases and J by 10 bases, and 15 bases separated the two germline ends. CDR1 is SGHTA, CDR2 FQGTGA, per germline. The CDR3 loop spans 14 amino acids. The CDR3 sequence is CASSLGLHGPELFF. The CDR3 region has the DNA TGTGCCAGCAGCTTGGGACTGCATGGCCCGGAGCTGTTTTTT.

CDR3 loop: CASSRGTGAGYEQYF. The CDR3 DNA is TGTGCCAGCAGCCGCGGGACAGGGGCAGGCTACGAGCAGTACTTC. The chain is built from TRBV3-1 and TRBJ2-7; TRBD1 aligns across 10 bases. This CDR3 comprises 15 residues. The J segment lost 3 bases and the V segment lost 4 bases, leaving 6 bases of the junction unmatched. CDR1 LGHDT and CDR2 YNNKEL come from the germline V gene (reference sequence).

This clonotype was picked up many times. The chain employs TRBV12-3 or TRBV12-4 and TRBJ2-3, with D possibly matching TRBD1 (5 bases). Trimming stripped 5 bases from V and 0 bases from J, with 15 bases between. CDR3 length: 16 residues. The CDR3 DNA is TGTGCCAGCAGTCCCCAGGACATTGATAGCACAGATACGCAGTATTTT. Its protein is CASSPQDIDSTDTQYF.

This clonotype occurred many times. The gene calls are TRBV12-3 or TRBV12-4 and TRBJ1-1; 9 nucleotides align to TRBD1. Germline trimming cut 5 bases from V and 4 bases from J; bases unmatched to any gene: 8. CDR3 length equals 15 residues. The CDR3 protein is CASSPRGTGTTEAFF. The CDR3, as DNA: TGTGCCAGCAGTCCCCGTGGGACAGGGACCACTGAAGCTTTCTTT.

In regard to this clonotype: The CDR3 does not end in the conserved phenylalanine or tryptophan, so this is likely a read error. The chain joins TRBV10-3 to TRBJ2-3; D call uncertain. Germline V lookup: CDR1 ENHRY, CDR2 SYGVKD. This CDR3 is built from 12 residues. V was shortened by 3 bases and J by 5 bases, with 6 bases between the two germline ends. The CDR3 DNA sequence: TGTGCCATCAGTGAAAGAGGAGATACGCAGTATTCT. It codes for CAISERGDTQYS.

This clonotype was seen many times. The rearrangement uses TRBV6-2 or TRBV6-3 and TRBJ2-1; 9 bases line up with TRBD2. CDR1 and CDR2 from the germline V gene are MNHEY and SVGEGT. This CDR3 contains 15 residues. Trimming at V came to 4 bases and at J to 6 bases, leaving 7 bases not matched to a gene. The CDR3 DNA follows: TGTGCCAGCAGTTGGCTAGCGGGACGGACCAATGAGCAGTTCTTC. Translated: CASSWLAGRTNEQFF.

This clonotype was counted ten times or more. The chain links TRBV7-8 to TRBJ2-5, with D possibly being TRBD1 (6 bases). Germline values: CDR1 SGHVS, CDR2 FQNEAQ. The CDR3 length is 14 residues. Trimming took 5 bases from V and 3 from J, leaving 13 bases between them. CDR3 region: CASSPTGNEETQYF. CDR3 in DNA: TGTGCCAGCAGCCCGACAGGTAACGAAGAGACCCAGTACTTC. The variable domain in full, with the rest retrieved from reference TRBV7-8 and TRBJ2-5, is GAGVSQSPRYKVAKRGQDVALRCDPISGHVSLFWYQQALGQGPEFLTYFQNEAQLDKSGLPSDRFFAERPEGSVSTLKIQRTQQEDSAVYLCASSPTGNEETQYFGPGTRLLVL.